Each of the 28 T cell receptor beta chains below was sequenced from the same sample in a study of T cells in tuberculosis. Time point indicated: new active TB diagnosis, blood taken before or within 7 days of starting treatment. The repertoire was sequenced with immunoSEQ multiplex PCR; TCRdb's copy has only in-frame clones and lacks some. This sample yields approximately 49,000 clones, of which nearly 95% are seen a single time; about 1.5% belongs to the top ten. Sequenced material: PBMCs, taken at tuberculosis diagnosis. These receptor sequences come from an adult with tuberculosis.

Worth noting for this clone: A read error may account for a junction end that differs from germline. The V call is TRBV7-7, the J call TRBJ2-1; 8 nucleotides agree with TRBD1. The CDR3 sequence is 15 residues long. Germline lookup yields CDR1 SSHAT and CDR2 FNYEAQ (reference sequence). CDR3 DNA sequence: TGTGCTAGCAGTGCCGGGACAGGTCCATACAATGAGCAGTTCTTC. Protein sequence: CASSAGTGPYNEQFF.

V is TRBV28 and J is TRBJ1-1, with TRBD1 matching 11 bases. V trimming: 3 bases; J trimming: 11 bases; junction bases outside the gene matches: 11. The CDR3 is 15 amino acids. Germline CDR1 is MDHEN and CDR2 is SYDVKM. This chain's CDR3 is CASSLGTGGRLGAFF. The CDR3 DNA reads as TGTGCCAGCAGTTTGGGGACAGGGGGTCGCTTGGGGGCTTTCTTT.

The chain links TRBV14 to TRBJ2-1, with TRBD1 matching over 8 bases. The germline V gene has CDR1 SGHDN and CDR2 FVKESK. Germline trimming cut 2 bases from V and 4 bases from J; bases unmatched to any gene: 13. The length of the CDR3 is 18 residues. The CDR3 reads CASSQRGRRDRSYNEQFF. CDR3 sequence (DNA): TGTGCCAGCAGCCAAAGGGGGAGGCGGGACAGGAGTTACAATGAGCAGTTCTTC.

The CDR3 DNA sequence: TGTGCCAGCAGCTTAGGGACAGGGGGGTCTGGGGCCAACGTCCTGACTTTC. Translation: CASSLGTGGSGANVLTF. The chain uses TRBV7-6 and TRBJ2-6, with 10 bases matching TRBD1. V shed 1 base, J shed 1 base, and the junction held 1 base outside the gene matches. Germline V gene lookup returns CDR1 SGHVS and CDR2 FNYEAQ. The CDR3 runs 17 residues. Complete variable domain (other parts from reference TRBV7-6 and TRBJ2-6): GAGVSQSPRYKVTKRGQDVALRCDPISGHVSLYWYRQALGQGPEFLTYFNYEAQQDKSGLPNDRFSAERPEGSISTLTIQRTEQRDSAMYRCASSLGTGGSGANVLTFGAGSRLTVL.

The gene calls are TRBV4-3 and TRBJ2-7; D is unresolved. Trimming took off 0 bases at V and 5 bases at J, with 8 bases between the two ends. The CDR3 is 13 amino acids. The germline CDR1 and CDR2 sequences are LGHNA and YSLEER. CDR3 amino acids: CASSQDLQDEQYF. In nucleotides, the CDR3 is TGCGCCAGCAGCCAAGATCTCCAGGACGAGCAGTACTTC.

This chain joins TRBV7-9 and TRBJ2-1; D possibly corresponds to TRBD1 (5 bases). The CDR3 spans 18 residues. From germline, CDR1 is SEHNR and CDR2 FQNEAQ (reference sequence). V lost 1 base to trimming and J lost 3 bases, with 19 bases between them. CDR3 sequence reads: CASSLEGLGVSGYNEQFF. CDR3 bases: TGTGCCAGCAGCTTAGAGGGTTTAGGGGTCAGTGGCTACAATGAGCAGTTCTTC. The entire variable domain, with the rest obtained from reference TRBV7-9 and TRBJ2-1, is as follows: DTGVSQNPRHKITKRGQNVTFRCDPISEHNRLYWYRQTLGQGPEFLTYFQNEAQLEKSRLLSDRFSAERPKGSFSTLEIQRTEQGDSAMYLCASSLEGLGVSGYNEQFFGPGTRLTVL.

The rearrangement joins TRBV6-5 to TRBJ1-2; 9 nucleotides line up with TRBD1. The CDR3 has 14 residues. Losses at the gene ends were 5 bases for V and 7 bases for J; bases not matched to a gene: 8. Germline lookup yields CDR1 MNHEY and CDR2 SVGAGI. CDR3 sequence (DNA): TGTGCCAGCAGTCGGGACAGGGAAGCAGGTGGCTACACCTTC. It yields the protein CASSRDREAGGYTF.

This clone was counted only a few times. This chain joins TRBV29-1 and TRBJ1-2, with D perhaps TRBD1 (5 bases). From germline, CDR1 is SQVTM and CDR2 ANQGSEA. Trimming removed 2 bases at V and 8 bases at J, with 12 bases between. The CDR3 runs to 12 residues. For the CDR3, the DNA is TGCAGCGTTGAATGGGGGGTTCGGGGCTACACCTTC. Its translation is CSVEWGVRGYTF.

This sequence joins TRBV10-3 and TRBJ2-3; 9 bases agree with TRBD2. The CDR3 covers 14 residues. Germline CDR1 and CDR2: ENHRY and SYGVKD. Trimming removed 7 bases from V and 5 bases from J; junction bases left unmatched: 7. The CDR3 loop reads CAIKGSGSGDTQYF. The CDR3 region has the DNA TGTGCCATCAAGGGTAGCGGGAGTGGAGATACGCAGTATTTT.

The rearrangement uses TRBV4-2 and TRBJ2-5; 8 bases fit TRBD2. CDR1 and CDR2 (germline): LGHNA, YNFKEQ. This CDR3 comprises 18 residues. After removal of 0 bases from V and 4 bases from J, the junction contained 13 bases not matched to a gene. As DNA, the CDR3 is TGTGCCAGCAGCCAAGAAGAACGCGGGGGGTTAGGGTTAGAGACCCAGTACTTC. Its protein is CASSQEERGGLGLETQYF.

The gene calls are TRBV5-1 and TRBJ1-6, with D possibly being TRBD1 (5 bases). This CDR3 has 15 amino acids. Trimming took off 4 bases at V and 10 bases at J, with 18 bases between the two ends. Germline lookup yields CDR1 SGHRS and CDR2 YFSETQ. CDR3 residues: CASSPLGGVGSPLHF. CDR3 bases: TGCGCCAGCAGCCCCCTCGGGGGGGTCGGCTCACCCCTCCACTTT.

The CDR3 region has the DNA TGTGCCAGCACCTATTATTGGGGGGGACAGGGAATGCTACAGCATTTT. It is translated as CASTYYWGGQGMLQHF. The chain couples TRBV28 to TRBJ1-5, with 9 bases fitting TRBD1. Germline trimming cut 7 bases from V and 13 bases from J; bases unmatched to any gene: 20. Germline V gene lookup returns CDR1 MDHEN and CDR2 SYDVKM. This CDR3 has 16 residues.

This clone has a handful of counts. The chain links TRBV4-1 to TRBJ1-4; D call uncertain. CDR3 length: 15 amino acids. Between the trimmed V and J ends, which lost 1 base and 4 bases, there was a span of 10 bases. CDR1 and CDR2 from the germline V gene are MGHRA and YSYEKL. The CDR3 DNA reads as TGCGCCAGCAGCCAAGTAGCGGGTTTTAATGAAAAACTGTTTTTT. Protein: CASSQVAGFNEKLFF.

This chain joins TRBV21-1 and TRBJ2-7; TRBD2, the table's D call, lacks a check against the DNA. TRBV21-1 is labeled a pseudogene. This CDR3 is built from 19 residues. The CDR3 loop reads CASSIKRRIELAGFYEQYF. The CDR3 nucleotides are TGTGCCAGCAGCATTAAAAGGCGCATAGAACTAGCGGGCTTCTACGAGCAGTACTTC.

In this sample, this clone turned up once. V is TRBV5-4 and J is TRBJ2-3, with D possibly TRBD2 on 5 matching bases. The V end lost 0 bases, the J end lost 1 base, and 9 bases lay between the germline ends. The CDR3 loop spans 15 amino acids. CDR1 is SGHNT and CDR2 is YYREEE in the germline V gene (reference sequence). CDR3 coding DNA: TGTGCCAGCAGCTTGGTAGCGAAGGGCACAGATACGCAGTATTTT. Translation gives CASSLVAKGTDTQYF.

This clone was found once. The V call is TRBV7-8, the J call TRBJ2-6; weak D call: TRBD2 (5 bases). Germline-derived CDR1 and CDR2 are SGHVS and FQNEAQ. V was cut by 4 bases and J by 0 bases, with 16 bases left in between. The CDR3 contains 18 residues. The DNA of the CDR3 is TGTGCCAGCAGCTCCGGTTCAGGACTGGGCTCTGGGGCCAACGTCCTGACTTTC. Translated, it gives CASSSGSGLGSGANVLTF.

The chain has TRBV14 and TRBJ2-7, with 7 bases aligning to TRBD1. This CDR3 spans 16 amino acids. CDR1 and CDR2 from the germline V gene are SGHDN and FVKESK. V lost 0 bases, J lost 4 bases, and 9 bases stayed unmatched. CDR3 region: CASSQDPATGQYEQYF. CDR3 nucleotide sequence: TGTGCCAGCAGCCAAGATCCGGCGACAGGGCAATACGAGCAGTACTTC.

The chain links TRBV5-1 to TRBJ1-1, with D perhaps TRBD1 (6 bases). This CDR3 has 14 amino acids. CDR1 and CDR2 from the germline V gene are SGHRS and YFSETQ. With 7 bases removed from V and 5 bases from J, the gap between germline ends came to 18 bases. CDR3: CASRGAVDGTEAFF. CDR3 sequence (DNA): TGCGCCAGCCGGGGGGCGGTGGATGGGACTGAAGCTTTCTTT. Supplemented by reference TRBV5-1 and TRBJ1-1, the full variable domain reads KAGVTQTPRYLIKTRGQQVTLSCSPISGHRSVSWYQQTPGQGLQFLFEYFSETQRNKGNFPGRFSGRQFSNSRSEMNVSTLELGDSALYLCASRGAVDGTEAFFGQGTRLTVV.

Here the CDR3 reads CASSQQGSGRNEQFF. In nucleotides, the CDR3 is TGCGCCAGCAGCCAGCAGGGAAGTGGTAGGAATGAGCAGTTCTTC. V gene TRBV5-1 combines with J gene TRBJ2-1; TRBD1 might be the D (5 bases). Trimming took off 4 bases at V and 7 bases at J, with 18 bases between the two ends. The CDR3 runs 15 residues. The germline V gene has CDR1 SGHRS and CDR2 YFSETQ.

J is TRBJ1-1 and V is TRBV2; D is possibly TRBD1 (6 bases). Germline V lookup: CDR1 SNHLY, CDR2 FYNNEI. The CDR3 is made up of 17 amino acids. Trimming took off 4 bases at V and 1 base at J, with 19 bases between the two ends. CDR3 amino acids: CASSGGRGKVWNTEAFF. The DNA of the CDR3 is TGTGCCAGCAGTGGGGGAAGGGGGAAAGTTTGGAACACTGAAGCTTTCTTT.

The rearrangement links TRBV29-1 to TRBJ2-2; 8 bases line up with TRBD2. V was clipped by 6 bases and J by 5 bases; unmatched bases: 11. The CDR3 covers 15 residues. The germline V gene encodes CDR1 SQVTM and CDR2 ANQGSEA. CDR3 region: CSVGFGLARTGELFF. The CDR3 nucleotides are TGCAGCGTCGGCTTCGGACTAGCAAGGACCGGGGAGCTGTTTTTT.

This chain links TRBV5-1 with TRBJ2-1, with D tentatively TRBD2 (6 bases). This CDR3 contains 16 residues. Trimming removed 1 base from V and 4 bases from J, with 15 bases in between. The germline V gene has CDR1 SGHRS and CDR2 YFSETQ. This CDR3 reads CASSLSRIGGYNEQFF. Here the CDR3 DNA reads TGCGCCAGCAGCTTGTCCCGGATCGGGGGTTACAATGAGCAGTTCTTC. Variable domain in full (rest from reference TRBV5-1 and TRBJ2-1): KAGVTQTPRYLIKTRGQQVTLSCSPISGHRSVSWYQQTPGQGLQFLFEYFSETQRNKGNFPGRFSGRQFSNSRSEMNVSTLELGDSALYLCASSLSRIGGYNEQFFGPGTRLTVL.

The rearrangement joins TRBV6-6 to TRBJ2-7, with no clear D. Per germline, CDR1 MNHNY and CDR2 SVGAGI (reference sequence). The CDR3 totals 13 residues. V dropped 2 bases and J dropped 3 bases, with 8 bases sitting between them. The CDR3 spells CASSYARNYEQYF. The DNA for the CDR3 is TGTGCCAGCAGTTACGCTAGAAACTACGAGCAGTACTTC.

This rearrangement joins TRBV5-4 to TRBJ1-1; maybe TRBD1 (5 bases). Germline-derived CDR1 and CDR2 are SGHNT and YYREEE (reference sequence). This CDR3 has 15 amino acids. The V end lost 0 bases, the J end lost 4 bases, and 13 bases lay between the germline ends. CDR3 residues: CASSLEVRVGTEAFF. The CDR3 DNA reads as TGTGCCAGCAGCTTGGAGGTCAGGGTGGGCACTGAAGCTTTCTTT.

The CDR3 bases are TGCAGTGCTCCTAGCGGCTACGAGCAGTACTTC. It encodes CSAPSGYEQYF. The rearrangement joins TRBV20-1 to TRBJ2-7; 7 positions agree with TRBD2. The junction had 1 base not matched to a gene; V was cut back by 5 bases and J by 3 bases. CDR1 is DFQATT and CDR2 is SNEGSKA in the germline V gene (reference sequence). The CDR3 loop spans 11 amino acids.

This sequence joins TRBV19 and TRBJ1-3; D may be TRBD1 (6 bases). V was pared by 6 bases and J by 2 bases, with 8 bases between. Germline CDR1 reads LNHDA; CDR2 reads SQIVND (reference sequence). The CDR3 covers 13 residues. CDR3 bases: TGTGCCAGTAGCGGACAGCCTGGAAACACCATATATTTT. Protein: CASSGQPGNTIYF.

This chain uses TRBV4-2 with TRBJ1-5, with TRBD1 matching 7 bases. The CDR3 covers 15 residues. Germline loops: CDR1 LGHNA, CDR2 YNFKEQ. V gave up 1 base and J gave up 6 bases; unmatched junction bases: 6. CDR3 in amino acids: CASSQGQGKGQPQHF. The DNA of the CDR3 is TGTGCCAGCAGCCAAGGACAGGGAAAGGGTCAGCCCCAGCATTTT.

The V gene is TRBV28, the J gene TRBJ2-7, with D unclear. The CDR3 covers 13 residues. The germline V and J ends were trimmed by 8 bases and 9 bases, with 20 bases remaining between them. Germline lookup yields CDR1 MDHEN and CDR2 SYDVKM. The CDR3 sequence: CASQYGKEGGQYF. The CDR3 DNA reads TGTGCCAGCCAGTATGGAAAAGAAGGCGGGCAGTACTTC.